The 32 T cell receptor beta chains below all came from one sample that was sequenced in a study of shared clonotypes between healthy human individuals. The repertoire was sequenced with immunoSEQ multiplex PCR; TCRdb's copy has only in-frame clones and lacks some. The table lists about 710,000 clones, approximately 72% of them singletons. Input material: memory CD4+ T cells sorted from blood. Documented subset: CD45RA-negative fraction. These receptors originate from a woman between 25 and 40 years old in good health.

This chain uses TRBV7-9 with TRBJ2-7; D unclear. The CDR3 has 11 residues. Per the germline V gene, CDR1 is SEHNR and CDR2 is FQNEAQ (reference sequence). V was shortened by 5 bases and J by 7 bases, with 9 bases between the two germline ends. CDR3 sequence reads: CASSPGWEQYF. In DNA form, the CDR3 reads TGTGCCAGCAGCCCCGGTTGGGAGCAGTACTTC.

The chain uses TRBV19 and TRBJ1-5; D gene uncertain. The CDR3 has 13 amino acids. V lost 6 bases and J 3 bases, leaving 9 bases between the germline ends. Per germline, CDR1 LNHDA and CDR2 SQIVND (reference sequence). CDR3 coding DNA: TGTGCCAGTAGAAGGACGGACAATCAGCCCCAGCATTTT. The encoded protein is CASRRTDNQPQHF.

The chain's CDR3 is CASTSTGTEVTGELFF. CDR3 bases: TGTGCCAGCACGAGTACTGGGACAGAAGTCACCGGGGAGCTGTTTTTT. The chain couples TRBV28 to TRBJ2-2; 7 bases are shared with TRBD1. In germline, CDR1 is MDHEN, CDR2 SYDVKM. Trimming at V came to 7 bases and at J to 4 bases, leaving 12 bases not matched to a gene. The CDR3 covers 16 residues.

This CDR3 is CASKSLAGANEQFF. In DNA, the CDR3 is TGCGCCAGCAAGTCACTAGCGGGAGCCAATGAGCAGTTCTTC. This chain joins TRBV4-1 and TRBJ2-1, with TRBD2 matching 11 bases. The CDR3 has 14 residues. V shed 7 bases and J 6 bases; nucleotides not matched to a gene: 5. Germline CDR1 and CDR2: MGHRA and YSYEKL.

V gene TRBV5-4 combines with J gene TRBJ2-6, with D possibly TRBD2 on 6 matching bases. The CDR3 sequence is 17 residues long. V shed 0 bases and J shed 0 bases, with 10 bases lying between them. Germline V gene data show CDR1 as SGHNT and CDR2 as YYREEE (reference sequence). CDR3 amino acids: CASSLGPGSSGANVLTF. The CDR3, as DNA: TGTGCCAGCAGCTTGGGTCCCGGGAGCTCTGGGGCCAACGTCCTGACTTTC. Full variable domain (outside the CDR3, taken from reference TRBV5-4 and TRBJ2-6): ETGVTQSPTHLIKTRGQQVTLRCSSQSGHNTVSWYQQALGQGPQFIFQYYREEENGRGNFPPRFSGLQFPNYSSELNVNALELDDSALYLCASSLGPGSSGANVLTFGAGSRLTVL.

The genes are TRBV6-4 and TRBJ2-7; 11 nucleotides align to TRBD2. The CDR3 runs 15 residues. Unmatched junction bases numbered 11, after V lost 5 bases and J lost 8 bases. Germline values: CDR1 MRHNA, CDR2 SNTAGT. CDR3 bases: TGTGCCAGCAGTAGACTAGCGGGAAACATACGGAAGCAGTACTTC. Translated: CASSRLAGNIRKQYF.

The chain links TRBV5-1 to TRBJ1-4, with D hard to call. Germline loops: CDR1 SGHRS, CDR2 YFSETQ. Trimming took 3 bases from V and 4 from J, leaving 16 bases between them. This CDR3 is built from 16 residues. The CDR3 coding sequence is TGCGCCAGCAGCTCGAGATCAGGAATCGATAATGAAAAACTGTTTTTT. Its translation: CASSSRSGIDNEKLFF.

This clone showed up just a few times. This chain uses TRBV27 with TRBJ2-7; D remains unclear. CDR3 size: 13 residues. With 5 bases removed from V and 6 bases from J, the gap between germline ends came to 14 bases. Per germline, CDR1 MNHEY and CDR2 SMNVEV (reference sequence). The CDR3 nucleotides read TGTGCCAGCAGTACCTATGTGGCCCCCGAGCAGTACTTC. Translated, it gives CASSTYVAPEQYF.

The chain is built from TRBV28 and TRBJ2-5; 11 bases are a match to TRBD1. V gave up 5 bases and J gave up 5 bases; unmatched junction bases: 7. CDR1 is MDHEN and CDR2 is SYDVKM in the germline V gene. The CDR3 loop spans 15 amino acids. For the CDR3, the DNA is TGTGCCAGCAGTGCCGGACAGGGGGCTCAGGAGACCCAGTACTTC. Its protein is CASSAGQGAQETQYF.

The chain recombines TRBV7-2 with TRBJ1-5; D gene ambiguous. This CDR3 is built from 15 residues. Per the germline V gene, CDR1 is SGHTA and CDR2 is FQGNSA. V was pared by 4 bases and J by 5 bases, with 15 bases between. Here the CDR3 DNA reads TGTGCCAGCAGCTCTAGCGGCCGATTGTATCAGCCCCAGCATTTT. It is translated as CASSSSGRLYQPQHF.

This clone appeared once. The chain combines TRBV10-2 with TRBJ1-5, with D tentatively TRBD1 (6 bases). Germline values: CDR1 WSHSY, CDR2 SAAADI. The CDR3 is 15 residues long. The germline V and J ends were trimmed by 7 bases and 0 bases, with 13 bases remaining between them. The CDR3 spells CASMFQGNSNQPQHF. In DNA form, the CDR3 reads TGCGCCAGCATGTTTCAGGGGAATAGCAATCAGCCCCAGCATTTT.

This clone has ten or more counts. V and J are TRBV9 and TRBJ2-7; 7 nucleotides align to TRBD2. Germline lookup yields CDR1 SGDLS and CDR2 YYNGEE. Losses at the gene ends were 4 bases for V and 3 bases for J; bases not matched to a gene: 7. The CDR3 runs to 14 residues. CDR3 sequence: CASSPRGRLYEQYF. The CDR3 nucleotides are TGTGCCAGCAGCCCCCGCGGGAGACTCTACGAGCAGTACTTC.

The V call is TRBV11-3, the J call TRBJ2-5; unclear D gene. V was pared by 4 bases and J by 5 bases, with 11 bases between. CDR1 is SGHNT, CDR2 YENEEA, per germline. The CDR3 loop spans 13 amino acids. In DNA form, the CDR3 reads TGTGCCAGCAGCTCCGACTCCTCGGAGACCCAGTACTTC. It yields the protein CASSSDSSETQYF.

Remarks on this clone: A much bigger clone sits one base away, suggesting this may be a read error. The sample contains more than one DNA sequence encoding this CDR3. The chain joins TRBV5-1 to TRBJ2-6, with D perhaps TRBD1 (6 bases). Germline-derived CDR1 and CDR2 are SGHRS and YFSETQ. V lost 4 bases and J lost 1, with 6 bases in between. This CDR3 contains 14 residues. CDR3 coding DNA: TGCGCCAGCAGCACAGGGTCTGGGGCCAACGTCCTGACTTTC. Its translation: CASSTGSGANVLTF.

This clone was picked up a small number of times. The chain employs TRBV28 and TRBJ2-3, with D hard to call. Deletions cut 8 bases from V and 0 bases from J, with 9 bases between. Germline values: CDR1 MDHEN, CDR2 SYDVKM. This CDR3 has 13 amino acids. The DNA for the CDR3 is TGTGCCAGCGGCCCGACTAGCACAGATACGCAGTATTTT. This gives the protein CASGPTSTDTQYF.

For the CDR3, the DNA is TGTGCCAGCAGTGAAGGTGGCAGGGGGGCCTATGGCTACACCTTC. Translating gives CASSEGGRGAYGYTF. The rearrangement links TRBV6-1 to TRBJ1-2, with 7 bases aligning to TRBD1. Per germline, CDR1 MNHNS and CDR2 SASEGT. This CDR3 has 15 amino acids. V lost 1 base and J lost 4; bases outside the gene matches: 6.

The J gene is TRBJ2-7, the V gene TRBV19; 8 positions agree with TRBD2. This CDR3 has 16 residues. CDR1 is LNHDA, CDR2 SQIVND, per germline (reference sequence). The V segment lost 5 bases and the J segment 0 bases; nucleotides outside the gene matches: 9. CDR3 in DNA: TGTGCCAGTAGTGGGGGCCATAGCGGGAACTCCTACGAGCAGTACTTC. Translating it yields CASSGGHSGNSYEQYF.

The chain combines TRBV30 with TRBJ1-4; tentative D call: TRBD1 (6 bases). Germline V lookup: CDR1 GTSNPN, CDR2 SVGIG (reference sequence). This CDR3 region has 14 residues. The V gene lost 2 bases and the J gene lost 7 bases, with 14 bases spanning the gap. The CDR3 nucleotides are TGTGCCTGGAGTAAAACCGGGACATTTGAAAAACTGTTTTTT. This sequence encodes CAWSKTGTFEKLFF.

As concerns this clone: A far larger clone is one base from this, pointing to a likely read error. Other DNA sequences of this sample code for an identical CDR3. J is TRBJ1-3 and V is TRBV7-9; TRBD1 matches 7 bases. CDR1 is SEHNR and CDR2 is FQNEAQ in the germline V gene (reference sequence). The CDR3 extends over 14 amino acids. After removal of 3 bases from V and 2 bases from J, the junction contained 1 base not matched to a gene. For the CDR3, the DNA is TGTGCCAGCAGCTTGGGGACAGCTGGAAACACCATATATTTT. Protein product: CASSLGTAGNTIYF.

The rearrangement links TRBV5-4 to TRBJ1-5, with D perhaps TRBD1 (6 bases). Germline CDR1 reads SGHNT; CDR2 reads YYREEE (reference sequence). V dropped 3 bases and J dropped 4 bases, with 14 bases sitting between them. This CDR3 is built from 15 residues. DNA for the CDR3: TGTGCCAGCAGCTCAACAGGGAGTCTTAATCAGCCCCAGCATTTT. It translates to CASSSTGSLNQPQHF.

The chain employs TRBV21-1 and TRBJ2-7; the D segment call TRBD1 is taken from the table without a DNA check. TRBV21-1 is tagged as a pseudogene. CDR3 length: 14 residues. DNA for the CDR3: TGTGCCAGCAGCGAGCGACAGGAGACCTACGAGCAGTACTTC. It is translated as CASSERQETYEQYF.

The chain recombines TRBV28 with TRBJ1-4; D gene ambiguous. Germline V gene sequence: CDR1 MDHEN, CDR2 SYDVKM. Between the trimmed V and J ends, which lost 3 bases and 3 bases, there was a span of 11 bases. The CDR3 spans 15 residues. The CDR3 sequence is CASSFYGRANEKLFF. The CDR3 DNA is TGTGCCAGCAGTTTTTATGGTAGGGCTAATGAAAAACTGTTTTTT.

This clone was seen repeatedly, ten times or more. The CDR3 sequence: CASSLASGAFYNEQFF. The CDR3 DNA follows: TGTGCCAGCAGCTTAGCTAGCGGCGCTTTCTACAATGAGCAGTTCTTC. This chain uses TRBV7-2 with TRBJ2-1, with D perhaps TRBD2 (6 bases). The germline CDR1 and CDR2 sequences are SGHTA and FQGNSA. CDR3 length: 16 amino acids. Trimming removed 0 bases from V and 3 bases from J, with 12 bases in between.

The table lists this clone with many counts. The sample has other DNA sequences that encode this CDR3 too. The rearrangement joins TRBV28 to TRBJ2-3; 12 bases line up with TRBD2. The CDR3 contains 17 residues. Germline assignment: CDR1 MDHEN and CDR2 SYDVKM. Trimming at V came to 5 bases and at J to 1 base, leaving 7 bases not matched to a gene. The CDR3 region has the DNA TGTGCCAGCAGTCCATTGGGACTAGCGGGCGGCACAGATACGCAGTATTTT. Its protein product is CASSPLGLAGGTDTQYF.

In regard to this clone: A much bigger clone sits one base away, suggesting this may be a read error. Additional DNA sequences in this sample encode the identical CDR3. The chain is built from TRBV19 and TRBJ2-7, with TRBD2 matching 10 bases. Germline loops: CDR1 LNHDA, CDR2 SQIVND (reference sequence). V lost 2 bases and J lost 2; bases outside the gene matches: 0. This CDR3 comprises 14 residues. The CDR3 sequence is CASSITSGTYEQYF. The CDR3 DNA sequence: TGTGCCAGTAGTATAACTAGCGGGACCTACGAGCAGTACTTC.

This clone was picked up a small number of times. The V call is TRBV5-4, the J call TRBJ2-6; a possible D gene is TRBD2 (5 bases). The CDR3 spans 15 residues. The germline gives CDR1 SGHNT, CDR2 YYREEE (reference sequence). Trimming cost V 3 bases and J 4 bases, with 11 bases left between them. CDR3 DNA: TGTGCCAGCAGCTCGGAGGCCACCGGGGCCAACGTCCTGACTTTC. Translated, it gives CASSSEATGANVLTF.

V and J are TRBV7-3 and TRBJ1-2; 11 bases line up with TRBD1. CDR3 length equals 14 residues. The V gene end was trimmed by 5 bases and the J gene end by 4 bases; junction bases not matched to a gene: 3. Germline V gives CDR1 SGHTA, CDR2 FQGTGA. CDR3 amino acids: CASSVDRGPYGYTF. As DNA, the CDR3 is TGTGCCAGCAGCGTGGACAGGGGGCCCTATGGCTACACCTTC.

The chain links TRBV28 to TRBJ1-5, with D possibly TRBD1 on 5 matching bases. This CDR3 is 12 amino acids long. V was trimmed by 9 bases and J by 11 bases, leaving 17 bases between them. Germline loops: CDR1 MDHEN, CDR2 SYDVKM. The CDR3 is CASVTGLVAQHF. In nucleotides, the CDR3 is TGTGCCAGTGTCACAGGACTAGTAGCCCAGCATTTT.

This clone was recorded a few times. This chain connects TRBV7-9 to TRBJ1-1; D unclear. Germline CDR1 SEHNR, CDR2 FQNEAQ (reference sequence). V dropped 3 bases and J dropped 0 bases, with 11 bases sitting between them. The CDR3 spans 15 residues. CDR3 nucleotides: TGTGCCAGCAGCTTTAATTCAGTTATGAACACTGAAGCTTTCTTT. Its translation is CASSFNSVMNTEAFF.

The chain has TRBV27 and TRBJ1-1; the D gene is possibly TRBD1 (5 bases). CDR3 size: 15 residues. Germline lookup yields CDR1 MNHEY and CDR2 SMNVEV (reference sequence). V lost 7 bases and J 1 base, leaving 16 bases between the germline ends. CDR3 DNA sequence: TGTGCCAGCACCCGACCGGGACTCAAGAACACTGAAGCTTTCTTT. The encoded protein is CASTRPGLKNTEAFF.

This chain links TRBV27 with TRBJ1-5, with TRBD1 matching over 7 bases. Losses at the gene ends were 8 bases for V and 4 bases for J; bases not matched to a gene: 5. There are 13 residues in the CDR3. Germline lookup yields CDR1 MNHEY and CDR2 SMNVEV (reference sequence). The CDR3 loop is CASQGDRNQPQHF. DNA of the CDR3: TGTGCCAGCCAGGGGGACAGAAATCAGCCCCAGCATTTT.

The chain uses TRBV19 and TRBJ2-1; TRBD2 matches at 13 bases. The junction had 5 bases not matched to a gene; V was cut back by 1 base and J by 14 bases. There are 14 residues in the CDR3. The germline V gene encodes CDR1 LNHDA and CDR2 SQIVND (reference sequence). As DNA, the CDR3 is TGTGCCAGTAGTATAGGGACTAGCGGGAGCCAGGAGTTCTTC. It translates to CASSIGTSGSQEFF.